Below are 23 T cell receptor beta chains sequenced from a single sample in a study of T cells in Graves' hyperthyroidism and ophthalmopathy. Amplified regions were TCR beta CDR3 sequences from RNA transcripts. During a first-round RT-PCR of the TCR CDR3, the HTBI primer set was used. TCRdb recomputed calls from the multiplex PCR reads with MiXCR, one row per CDR3 protein. The sample yields more than 500,000 distinct CDR3 sequences, 15% to 20% seen once. Sequenced: blood. The source is a woman between 25 and 40 years old with Graves' ophthalmopathy.

In its sample, this clonotype was seen once. The chain employs TRBV28 and TRBJ1-1, with D tentatively TRBD1 (5 bases). This CDR3 contains 15 residues. V was cut by 1 base and J by 12 bases, with 21 bases left in between. CDR1 MDHEN and CDR2 SYDVKM come from the germline V gene. CDR3 region: CASSLFGAGLLFTFF. CDR3 bases: TGTGCCAGCAGTTTATTCGGGGCAGGTCTATTATTTACTTTCTTT.

The chain joins TRBV20-1 to TRBJ1-1; D remains ambiguous. This CDR3 has 12 residues. V gave up 8 bases and J gave up 4 bases, with 14 bases separating them. The germline V gene encodes CDR1 DFQATT and CDR2 SNEGSKA (reference sequence). CDR3 nucleotide sequence: TGCAGTACTCCTCTTCGCGGCACTGAAGCTTTCTTT. Residues: CSTPLRGTEAFF.

The table lists this clonotype with many counts. The V call is TRBV15, the J call TRBJ1-5; 7 bases line up with TRBD1. The CDR3 sequence is 16 residues long. The ends lost 7 bases at V and 2 bases at J; junction bases unmatched: 11. Germline CDR1 and CDR2: LNHNV and YYDKDF (reference sequence). For the CDR3, the DNA is TGTGCCACCACCCCAGGGGGACCTTTAGGCAATCAGCCCCAGCATTTT. Protein sequence: CATTPGGPLGNQPQHF.

The V gene is TRBV7-9, the J gene TRBJ1-2; perhaps TRBD1 as D (5 bases). Germline V gives CDR1 SEHNR, CDR2 FQNEAQ (reference sequence). V was shortened by 5 bases and J by 8 bases, with 18 bases between the two germline ends. This CDR3 has 14 amino acids. The CDR3 DNA follows: TGTGCCAGCAGCCAAGGGACCCTCCGACGGGGCTACACCTTC. This codes for CASSQGTLRRGYTF.

Many counts were recorded for this clonotype. CDR3 region: CASSHTSGRAWGGELFF. The CDR3 DNA sequence: TGTGCCAGCAGCCATACCAGCGGGAGGGCCTGGGGCGGGGAGCTGTTTTTT. V gene TRBV3-1 combines with J gene TRBJ2-2, with 10 bases that match TRBD2. The CDR3 has 17 amino acids. CDR1 LGHDT and CDR2 YNNKEL come from the germline V gene (reference sequence). Unmatched junction bases numbered 11, after V lost 3 bases and J lost 7 bases.

The chain recombines TRBV7-2 with TRBJ2-5, with TRBD1 matching over 7 bases. This CDR3 is 16 amino acids long. The germline V gene encodes CDR1 SGHTA and CDR2 FQGNSA. V shed 1 base, J shed 4 bases, and the junction held 9 bases outside the gene matches. CDR3 coding DNA: TGTGCCAGCAGCTTAGAGTCACAGGGGCGAGTAGAGACCCAGTACTTC. The encoded protein is CASSLESQGRVETQYF.

The table lists this clonotype with many counts. V gene TRBV28 combines with J gene TRBJ1-1; 9 nucleotides align to TRBD1. Trimming cost V 7 bases and J 1 base; bases outside gene matches: 13. Germline V gene data show CDR1 as MDHEN and CDR2 as SYDVKM. The CDR3 runs 17 residues. The CDR3 sequence is CASTPVPGQGPNTEAFF. CDR3 DNA: TGTGCCAGCACCCCCGTCCCGGGACAGGGCCCGAACACTGAAGCTTTCTTT.

The DNA for the CDR3 is TGTGCCACCAGTGATACCTTAGACTCGGCTACGCAGTATTTT. Encoded protein: CATSDTLDSATQYF. The gene calls are TRBV24-1 and TRBJ2-3, with no clear D. V was trimmed by 3 bases and J by 8 bases, leaving 14 bases between them. The CDR3 has 14 amino acids. The germline CDR1 and CDR2 sequences are KGHDR and SFDVKD.

The chain couples TRBV24-1 to TRBJ2-2; maybe TRBD2 (5 bases). Trimming shortened V by 4 bases and J by 6 bases, and 17 bases separated the two germline ends. The CDR3 length is 16 residues. The germline V gene has CDR1 KGHDR and CDR2 SFDVKD. The CDR3: CATSDLNEGKSGELFF. CDR3 bases: TGTGCCACCAGTGACTTGAACGAGGGAAAGTCCGGGGAGCTGTTTTTT.

This clonotype was counted only a few times. The chain carries TRBV20-1 and TRBJ2-7; 8 bases fit TRBD2. Germline CDR1 is DFQATT and CDR2 is SNEGSKA (reference sequence). V shed 1 base, J shed 2 bases, and the junction held 7 bases outside the gene matches. CDR3 length: 15 residues. The CDR3: CSARAPTSGPYEQYF. For the CDR3, the DNA is TGCAGTGCTAGAGCCCCCACTAGCGGTCCCTACGAGCAGTACTTC.

The chain carries TRBV18 and TRBJ2-3; 10 bases line up with TRBD2. The germline gives CDR1 KGHSH, CDR2 LQKENI. V shed 3 bases, J shed 6 bases, and the junction held 12 bases outside the gene matches. CDR3 length: 17 amino acids. CDR3 DNA sequence: TGTGCCAGCTCACCGTCCCCCCCAGGACTAGCGGTCGATACGCAGTATTTT. It translates to CASSPSPPGLAVDTQYF.

As concerns this clonotype: It may be a read error: a sequence one base away is much more abundant. The chain carries TRBV28 and TRBJ1-1; 9 nucleotides line up with TRBD1. The CDR3 loop spans 15 amino acids. Germline loops: CDR1 MDHEN, CDR2 SYDVKM. CDR3 region: CANSLVGQGGTEAFF. The CDR3 DNA reads TGTGCCAACAGTCTCGTGGGACAGGGTGGCACTGAAGCTTTCTTT.

The chain couples TRBV9 to TRBJ2-3, with 8 bases fitting TRBD1. The CDR3 contains 16 residues. V gave up 3 bases and J gave up 4 bases; unmatched junction bases: 10. The germline V gene has CDR1 SGDLS and CDR2 YYNGEE. The CDR3 sequence is CASSASRTGRADTQYF. As DNA, the CDR3 is TGTGCCAGCAGCGCATCGAGGACAGGGCGCGCAGATACGCAGTATTTT.

The sample holds a few counts of this clonotype. V and J are TRBV2 and TRBJ2-2; maybe TRBD1 (6 bases). Germline assignment: CDR1 SNHLY and CDR2 FYNNEI. The CDR3 runs 14 residues. Trimming pared 4 bases from V and 4 bases from J, leaving 10 bases between. CDR3 protein: CASSGQVFTGELFF. Here the CDR3 DNA reads TGTGCCAGCAGTGGACAGGTGTTCACCGGGGAGCTGTTTTTT. Drawing the rest from reference TRBV2 and TRBJ2-2, the complete variable domain is EPEVTQTPSHQVTQMGQEVILRCVPISNHLYFYWYRQILGQKVEFLVSFYNNEISEKSEIFDDQFSVERPDGSNFTLKIRSTKLEDSAMYFCASSGQVFTGELFFGEGSRLTVL.

This clonotype appeared many times. The rearrangement joins TRBV12-3 or TRBV12-4 to TRBJ2-3, with 9 bases matching TRBD2. With V trimmed by 3 bases and J by 6 bases, 10 bases remained unmatched. This CDR3 spans 16 amino acids. CDR3 DNA sequence: TGTGCCAGCAGTTTTCGGCATAGCGGGAGAGGGGATACGCAGTATTTT. Its translation is CASSFRHSGRGDTQYF.

The V and J genes are TRBV6-1 and TRBJ1-4, with 9 bases fitting TRBD1. Germline lookup yields CDR1 MNHNS and CDR2 SASEGT. The V segment lost 5 bases and the J segment 10 bases; nucleotides outside the gene matches: 8. The CDR3 has 14 residues. The CDR3 is CASSPTGGDGKLFF. The DNA of the CDR3 is TGTGCCAGCAGTCCCACAGGGGGCGACGGAAAACTGTTTTTT.

There are a few counts of this clonotype. This sequence joins TRBV7-9 and TRBJ2-7; D unresolved. Looked up from germline, CDR1 is SEHNR and CDR2 is FQNEAQ (reference sequence). V lost 6 bases, J lost 7 bases, and 16 bases lay in between. The CDR3 loop spans 13 amino acids. The CDR3, as DNA: TGTGCCAGCAGGGATGACCCTGTTGGGGAGCAGTACTTC. It specifies CASRDDPVGEQYF. Based on the CDR3 plus reference TRBV7-9 and TRBJ2-7, the full variable domain is DTGVSQNPRHKITKRGQNVTFRCDPISEHNRLYWYRQTLGQGPEFLTYFQNEAQLEKSRLLSDRFSAERPKGSFSTLEIQRTEQGDSAMYLCASRDDPVGEQYFGPGTRLTVT.

At least ten counts were recorded for this clonotype. The J gene is TRBJ2-2, the V gene TRBV12-3 or TRBV12-4; no clear D. V lost 6 bases and J lost 6, with 14 bases in between. This CDR3 spans 14 amino acids. CDR3 coding DNA: TGTGCCAGCAGCCCGGGCCGTTACCCCGGGGAGCTGTTTTTT. It encodes CASSPGRYPGELFF.

The rearrangement links TRBV28 to TRBJ2-1, with D possibly matching TRBD2 (5 bases). This CDR3 is 13 amino acids long. Germline CDR1 MDHEN, CDR2 SYDVKM. V was shortened by 4 bases and J by 5 bases, with 9 bases between the two germline ends. The chain's CDR3 is CASSSHGNNEQFF. The DNA of the CDR3 is TGTGCCAGCAGTTCGCACGGGAACAATGAGCAGTTCTTC.

This clonotype came up many times. The chain employs TRBV6-2 or TRBV6-3 and TRBJ2-7; 7 bases match TRBD1. This CDR3 has 15 amino acids. V lost 2 bases and J lost 6; bases outside the gene matches: 10. The germline V gene encodes CDR1 MNHEY and CDR2 SVGEGT. The CDR3, as DNA: TGTGCCAGCAGTTACCCCCCCGACAGGGCCGGCGAGCAGTACTTC. It encodes CASSYPPDRAGEQYF.

The sample holds many counts of this clonotype. The V and J genes are TRBV6-2 or TRBV6-3 and TRBJ2-1; 10 positions match TRBD2. CDR3 size: 17 residues. The V segment lost 1 base and the J segment 8 bases; nucleotides outside the gene matches: 11. Germline lookup yields CDR1 MNHEY and CDR2 SVGEGT. The CDR3 coding sequence is TGTGCCAGCAGTTACTTAGATAGCGGGAGGTCCCCCGATGAGCAGTTCTTC. Translation gives CASSYLDSGRSPDEQFF.

J is TRBJ2-7 and V is TRBV5-6, with D perhaps TRBD1 (6 bases). The CDR3 covers 13 residues. Germline V gene sequence: CDR1 SGHDT, CDR2 YYEEEE. V shed 0 bases and J shed 6 bases, with 10 bases lying between them. As DNA, the CDR3 is TGTGCCAGCAGCTTGGCGACAGGTCCCGAGCAGTACTTC. Protein product: CASSLATGPEQYF.

J is TRBJ2-3 and V is TRBV27; 7 bases match TRBD1. With 0 bases clipped from V and 3 bases from J, the junction kept 12 bases outside the gene matches. Germline assignment: CDR1 MNHEY and CDR2 SMNVEV (reference sequence). The CDR3 covers 18 residues. The CDR3 nucleotides are TGTGCCAGCAGTTTATCCCCCCTGAGGGGGCTTATGACAGATACGCAGTATTTT. Translated, it gives CASSLSPLRGLMTDTQYF.